This T cell receptor beta chain was found in a study of T cell repertoires in cytomegalovirus infection. This clonotype was detected many times. The V gene's germline CDR1 is DFQATT and CDR2 SNEGSKA (reference sequence). V lost 0 bases to trimming and J lost 4 bases, with 7 bases between them. The CDR3 runs 13 residues. From the reads, TCRdb called clonotypes with MiXCR, one entry per CDR3 protein. The data show about 460,000 distinct CDR3 sequences, 10% to 12% seen once. This TCR was recovered from a human donor in good health (CMV status not recorded). Some clones in this sample may be carry-over from other donors' samples. This chain joins TRBV20-1 and TRBJ2-1, with D unresolved. Source material: PBMCs. Here the CDR3 reads CSAREDLYNEQFF. CDR3 DNA: TGCAGTGCTAGAGAAGATCTGTACAATGAGCAGTTCTTC.